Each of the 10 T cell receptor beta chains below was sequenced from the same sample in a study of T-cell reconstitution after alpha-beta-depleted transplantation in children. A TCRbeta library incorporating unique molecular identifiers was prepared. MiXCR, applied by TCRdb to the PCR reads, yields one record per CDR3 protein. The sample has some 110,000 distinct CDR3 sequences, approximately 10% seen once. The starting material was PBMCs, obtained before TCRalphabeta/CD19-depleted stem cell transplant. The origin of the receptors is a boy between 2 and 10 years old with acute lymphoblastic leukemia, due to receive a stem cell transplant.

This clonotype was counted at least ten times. The CDR3 spells CASRRGTDTQYF. The CDR3 DNA reads as TGTGCCAGCAGGAGGGGCACAGATACGCAGTATTTT. The rearrangement links TRBV6-6 to TRBJ2-3, with D possibly being TRBD2 (5 bases). V was pared by 6 bases and J by 1 base, with 5 bases between. Germline-derived CDR1 and CDR2 are MNHNY and SVGAGI (reference sequence). The CDR3 has 12 residues.

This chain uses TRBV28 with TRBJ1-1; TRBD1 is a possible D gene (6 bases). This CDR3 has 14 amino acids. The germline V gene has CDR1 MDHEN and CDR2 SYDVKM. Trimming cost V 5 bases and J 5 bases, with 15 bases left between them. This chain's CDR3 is CASSPRPQGTEAFF. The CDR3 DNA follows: TGTGCCAGCAGTCCCCGACCCCAGGGGACTGAAGCTTTCTTT.

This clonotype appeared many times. CDR3 bases: TGCAGTGCTAGTCGGGCCGGGAGCGGGGCTACGCAGTATTTT. Amino acids: CSASRAGSGATQYF. This chain links TRBV20-1 with TRBJ2-3; TRBD2 agrees at 7 bases. The ends lost 3 bases at V and 8 bases at J; junction bases unmatched: 11. The germline V gene has CDR1 DFQATT and CDR2 SNEGSKA (reference sequence). This CDR3 contains 14 residues.

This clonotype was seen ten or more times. Written as DNA, the CDR3 is TGTGCCAGCAGTTTAGTAGGGGTGGGGACCCAGTACTTC. Residues: CASSLVGVGTQYF. This chain connects TRBV12-3 or TRBV12-4 to TRBJ2-5, with a tentative D call TRBD1 (5 bases). The CDR3 has 13 residues. The ends were cut back, 1 base at V and 7 bases at J, with 10 bases in the middle.

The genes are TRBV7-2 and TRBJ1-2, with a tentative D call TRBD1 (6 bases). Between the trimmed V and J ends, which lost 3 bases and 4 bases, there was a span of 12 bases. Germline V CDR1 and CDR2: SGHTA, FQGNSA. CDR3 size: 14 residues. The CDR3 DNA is TGTGCCAGCAGCTTTGGGAGGGGGACCTATGGCTACACCTTC. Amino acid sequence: CASSFGRGTYGYTF.

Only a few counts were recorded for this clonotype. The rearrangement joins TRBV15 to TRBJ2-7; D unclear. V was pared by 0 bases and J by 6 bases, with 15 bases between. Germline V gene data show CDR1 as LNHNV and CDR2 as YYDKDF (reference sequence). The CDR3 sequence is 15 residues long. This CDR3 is CATSRDLVLLSEQYF. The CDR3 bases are TGTGCCACCAGCAGAGATCTAGTCCTACTGTCCGAGCAGTACTTC.

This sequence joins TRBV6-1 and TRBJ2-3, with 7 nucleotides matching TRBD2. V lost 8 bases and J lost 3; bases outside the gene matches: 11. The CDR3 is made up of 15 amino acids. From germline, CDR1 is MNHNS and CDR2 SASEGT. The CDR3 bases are TGTGCCAGCGGCCAGCGCGGGAGTGGGACAGATACGCAGTATTTT. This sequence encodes CASGQRGSGTDTQYF.

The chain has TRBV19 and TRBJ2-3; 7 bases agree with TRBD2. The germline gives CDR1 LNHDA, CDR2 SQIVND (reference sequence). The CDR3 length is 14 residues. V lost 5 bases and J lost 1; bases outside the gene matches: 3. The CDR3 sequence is CASSAGVGTDTQYF. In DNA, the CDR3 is TGTGCCAGTAGTGCGGGAGTCGGCACAGATACGCAGTATTTT.

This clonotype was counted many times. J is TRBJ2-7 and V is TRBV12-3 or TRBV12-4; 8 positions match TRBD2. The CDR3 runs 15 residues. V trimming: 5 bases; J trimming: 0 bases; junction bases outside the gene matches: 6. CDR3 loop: CASSAGGGSSYEQYF. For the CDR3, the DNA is TGTGCCAGCAGTGCCGGGGGGGGTAGCTCCTACGAGCAGTACTTC.

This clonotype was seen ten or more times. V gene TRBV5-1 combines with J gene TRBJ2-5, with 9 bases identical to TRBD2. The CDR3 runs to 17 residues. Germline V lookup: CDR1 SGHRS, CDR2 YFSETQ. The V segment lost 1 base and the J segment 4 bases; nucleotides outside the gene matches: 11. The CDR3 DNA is TGCGCCAGCAGCTTGACGTCGCGGGAGGGATCGGGAGAGACCCAGTACTTC. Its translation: CASSLTSREGSGETQYF.